This TCR beta chain was profiled in a study of T cell repertoires in cytomegalovirus infection. TCRdb recomputed calls from the reads with MiXCR, one row per CDR3 protein. In the table there are fewer than 1,000,000 distinct CDR3 sequences, roughly 31% of which are singletons. This clonotype was observed a handful of times. Its antigen is unknown. Regarding the study as a whole: Totalled public TCR beta family frequency picked out people who carried CMV plus the relevant HLA.

V was trimmed by 2 bases and J by 7 bases, leaving 11 bases between them. Germline CDR1 reads MNHGY; CDR2 reads SAAAGT. This CDR3 comprises 14 residues. The source was cultured CD8+ T cells from PBMCs, collected from culture after CMV antigen stimulation. This clonotype was sampled from a human donor in good health (CMV status not recorded). Some clones in this sample may be carry-over from other donors' samples. The chain joins TRBV6-8 to TRBJ2-2; weak D call: TRBD1 (6 bases). CDR3 sequence (DNA): TGTGCCAGCAGTTACAACCCGACAGGCGGGGAGCTGTTTTTT. Amino acids: CASSYNPTGGELFF.